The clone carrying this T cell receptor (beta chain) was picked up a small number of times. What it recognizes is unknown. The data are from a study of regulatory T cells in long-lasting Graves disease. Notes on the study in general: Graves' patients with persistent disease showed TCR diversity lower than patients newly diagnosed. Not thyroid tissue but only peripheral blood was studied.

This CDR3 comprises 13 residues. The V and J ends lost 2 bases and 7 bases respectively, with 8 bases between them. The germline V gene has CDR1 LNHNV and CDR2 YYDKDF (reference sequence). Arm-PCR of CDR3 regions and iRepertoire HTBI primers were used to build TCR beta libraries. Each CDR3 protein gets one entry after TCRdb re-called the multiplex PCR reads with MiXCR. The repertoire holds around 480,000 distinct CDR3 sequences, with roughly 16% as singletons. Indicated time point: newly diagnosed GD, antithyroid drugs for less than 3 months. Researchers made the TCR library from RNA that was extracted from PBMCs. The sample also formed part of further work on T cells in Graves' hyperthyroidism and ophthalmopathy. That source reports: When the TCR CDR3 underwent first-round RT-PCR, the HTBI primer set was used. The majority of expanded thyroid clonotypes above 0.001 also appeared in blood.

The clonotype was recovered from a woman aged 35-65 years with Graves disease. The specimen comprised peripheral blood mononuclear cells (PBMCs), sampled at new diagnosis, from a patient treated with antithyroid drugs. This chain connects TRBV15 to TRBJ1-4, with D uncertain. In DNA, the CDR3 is TGTGCCACCAGCAGACGGATCGGTGAAAAACTGTTTTTT. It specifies CATSRRIGEKLFF.